What follows is one T cell receptor (beta chain) and its context. This sample is part of a study of T cell changes during pregnancy in multiple sclerosis. The method was immunoSEQ multiplex PCR; TCRdb's version includes in-frame clones alone and lacks a portion of them. The sample records under 70,000 clones, roughly nine tenths being singletons. Trimming stripped 2 bases from V and 6 bases from J, with 14 bases between. CDR1 is SGHTA and CDR2 is FQGTGA in the germline V gene. The CDR3 is 15 amino acids. This material consisted of CD4+ T cells from peripheral blood mononuclear cells, taken in the first trimester of pregnancy. This clonotype originated in a female donor with multiple sclerosis, enrolled in a pregnancy study. J is TRBJ2-1 and V is TRBV7-3; the D gene is possibly TRBD2 (5 bases). The CDR3 sequence: CASSLGRVPPNEQFF. The CDR3 DNA reads TGTGCCAGCAGCTTAGGGAGAGTCCCTCCCAATGAGCAGTTCTTC.